This T cell receptor beta chain stems from a study of Graves' ophthalmopathy and Graves' hyperthyroidism. This clonotype was seen at least ten times. A read error may explain this, as a much larger clone is one base away. The germline V and J ends were trimmed by 4 bases and 1 base, with 7 bases remaining between them. The CDR3 has 13 residues. The TCR beta CDR3 regions underwent amplification from RNA transcripts. First-round RT-PCR used HTBI primers; second-round multiplex PCR followed. MiXCR, applied by TCRdb to the multiplex PCR reads, yields one record per CDR3 protein. The table includes some 350,000 distinct CDR3 sequences, approximately 18% detected once.

The rearrangement joins TRBV12-3 or TRBV12-4 to TRBJ1-1; TRBD1 is a possible D gene (5 bases). Sequenced input: peripheral blood. The source of this sequence is an adult woman with stable Graves' hyperthyroidism. CDR3: CASSYQGNTEAFF. CDR3 nucleotides: TGTGCCAGCAGTTACCAGGGGAACACTGAAGCTTTCTTT.